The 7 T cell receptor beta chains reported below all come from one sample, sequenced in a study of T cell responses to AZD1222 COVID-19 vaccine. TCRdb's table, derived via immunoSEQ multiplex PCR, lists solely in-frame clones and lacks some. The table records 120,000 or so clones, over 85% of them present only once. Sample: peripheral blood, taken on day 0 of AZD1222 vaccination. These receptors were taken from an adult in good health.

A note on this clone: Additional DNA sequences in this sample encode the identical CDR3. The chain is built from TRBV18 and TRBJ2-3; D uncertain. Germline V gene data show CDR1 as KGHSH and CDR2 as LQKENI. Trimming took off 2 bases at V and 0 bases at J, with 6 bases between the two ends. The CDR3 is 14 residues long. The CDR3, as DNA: TGTGCCAGCTCACCATCGGGCAGCACAGATACGCAGTATTTT. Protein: CASSPSGSTDTQYF.

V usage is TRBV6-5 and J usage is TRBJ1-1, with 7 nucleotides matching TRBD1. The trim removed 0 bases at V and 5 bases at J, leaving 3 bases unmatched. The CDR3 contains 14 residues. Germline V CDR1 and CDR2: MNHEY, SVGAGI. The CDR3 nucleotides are TGTGCCAGCAGTTACTCCCCACAGGGGACTGAAGCTTTCTTT. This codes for CASSYSPQGTEAFF.

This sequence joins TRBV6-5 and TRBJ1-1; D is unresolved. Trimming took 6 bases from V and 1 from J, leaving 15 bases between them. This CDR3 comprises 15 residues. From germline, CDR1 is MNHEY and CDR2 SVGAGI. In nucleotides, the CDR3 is TGTGCCAGCAGAGACGCAATTCGGCGGAACACTGAAGCTTTCTTT. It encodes CASRDAIRRNTEAFF.

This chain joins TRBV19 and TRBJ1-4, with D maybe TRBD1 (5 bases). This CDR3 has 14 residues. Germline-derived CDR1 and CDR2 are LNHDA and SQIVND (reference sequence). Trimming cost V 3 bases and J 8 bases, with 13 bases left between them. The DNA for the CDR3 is TGTGCCAGTAGTATGGCAGGGCGCAAAGAAAAACTGTTTTTT. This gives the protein CASSMAGRKEKLFF. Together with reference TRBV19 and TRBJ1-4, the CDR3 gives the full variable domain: DGGITQSPKYLFRKEGQNVTLSCEQNLNHDAMYWYRQDPGQGLRLIYYSQIVNDFQKGDIAEGYSVSREKKESFPLTVTSAQKNPTAFYLCASSMAGRKEKLFFGSGTQLSVL.

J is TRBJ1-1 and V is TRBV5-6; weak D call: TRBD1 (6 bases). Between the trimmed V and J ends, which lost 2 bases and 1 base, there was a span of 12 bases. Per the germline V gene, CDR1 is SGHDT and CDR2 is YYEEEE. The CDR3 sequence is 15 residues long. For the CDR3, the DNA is TGTGCCAGCAGCTTACCAGGGGCGCCGAACACTGAAGCTTTCTTT. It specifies CASSLPGAPNTEAFF.

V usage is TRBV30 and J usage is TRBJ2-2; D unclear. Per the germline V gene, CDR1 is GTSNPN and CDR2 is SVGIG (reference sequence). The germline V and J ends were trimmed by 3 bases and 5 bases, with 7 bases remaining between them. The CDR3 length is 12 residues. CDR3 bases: TGTGCCTGGAGCCTAGGGACCGGGGAGCTGTTTTTT. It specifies CAWSLGTGELFF.

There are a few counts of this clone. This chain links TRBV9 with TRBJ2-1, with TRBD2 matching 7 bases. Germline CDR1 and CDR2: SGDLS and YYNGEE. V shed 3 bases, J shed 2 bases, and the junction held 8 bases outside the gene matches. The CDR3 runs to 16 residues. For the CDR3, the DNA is TGTGCCAGCAGCGGAGGTATGGGGGGGACCTACAATGAGCAGTTCTTC. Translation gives CASSGGMGGTYNEQFF.